Each of the 8 T cell receptor beta chains below was sequenced from the same sample in a study of T cell repertoires in cytomegalovirus infection. Their antigens are not known. TCRdb used MiXCR to reprocess the reads, holding one entry per CDR3 protein. This sample carries hundreds of thousands of distinct CDR3 sequences, about 33% of them seen once, and the ten largest clones take roughly 13%. The source was cultured CD8+ T cells from PBMCs, collected from culture after CMV antigen stimulation. Receptor source: a human donor in good health (CMV status not recorded). Some clones in this sample may be carry-over from other donors' samples.

Many counts were recorded for this clonotype. J is TRBJ2-2 and V is TRBV7-9, with 7 positions matching TRBD2. The CDR3 is 15 amino acids. The germline V gene encodes CDR1 SEHNR and CDR2 FQNEAQ (reference sequence). The J segment lost 1 base and the V segment lost 4 bases, leaving 3 bases of the junction unmatched. The CDR3 loop reads CASSSTGGNTGELFF. The CDR3 DNA reads TGTGCCAGCAGCTCTACGGGGGGGAACACCGGGGAGCTGTTTTTT.

V is TRBV4-1 and J is TRBJ2-2; no firm D call. The CDR3 totals 13 residues. The germline CDR1 and CDR2 sequences are MGHRA and YSYEKL. V dropped 0 bases and J dropped 7 bases, with 6 bases sitting between them. Here the CDR3 reads CASSQEDNGELFF. DNA of the CDR3: TGCGCCAGCAGCCAAGAAGATAACGGGGAGCTGTTTTTT.

This clonotype was detected only a few times. V gene TRBV5-6 combines with J gene TRBJ2-7; weak D call: TRBD2 (5 bases). This CDR3 spans 13 amino acids. Trimming left V 2 bases short and J 3 bases short, with 9 bases between. Germline V lookup: CDR1 SGHDT, CDR2 YYEEEE. The CDR3 DNA is TGTGCCAGCAGCTTAGCGGACTTCTACGAGCAGTACGTC. This encodes CASSLADFYEQYV.

The rearrangement links TRBV6-5 to TRBJ1-2; D remains unclear. The CDR3 has 15 residues. CDR1 is MNHEY, CDR2 SVGAGI, per germline. V was pared by 0 bases and J by 3 bases, with 11 bases between. CDR3 DNA: TGTGCCAGCAGTTACTCAGGGTATCAAGACTATGGCTACACCTTC. It specifies CASSYSGYQDYGYTF.

This clonotype showed up just a few times. The chain has TRBV5-1 and TRBJ1-1; D remains ambiguous. This CDR3 is built from 15 residues. Per germline, CDR1 SGHRS and CDR2 YFSETQ. V was shortened by 0 bases and J by 1 base, with 10 bases between the two germline ends. This CDR3 is CASSLATLGNTEAFF. CDR3 sequence (DNA): TGCGCCAGCAGCTTGGCAACATTGGGGAACACTGAAGCTTTCTTT.

This clonotype appeared many times. The chain combines TRBV7-2 with TRBJ1-6; D call uncertain. The length of the CDR3 is 14 residues. With 5 bases removed from V and 8 bases from J, the gap between germline ends came to 13 bases. The germline V gene encodes CDR1 SGHTA and CDR2 FQGNSA. Here the CDR3 reads CASSHSYGDSPLHF. In DNA, the CDR3 is TGTGCCAGCAGCCATAGCTACGGGGATTCACCCCTCCACTTT.

The CDR3 DNA reads TGTGCCAGCAGCTTAACCTCACAGGTCGTCGAGGGTGGCTACACCTTC. Protein: CASSLTSQVVEGGYTF. The gene calls are TRBV7-3 and TRBJ1-2, with TRBD1 as a possible D gene (5 bases). Germline V gene data show CDR1 as SGHTA and CDR2 as FQGTGA. V lost 0 bases, J lost 7 bases, and 18 bases lay in between. The CDR3 spans 16 residues.

The chain carries TRBV4-3 and TRBJ2-2, with 7 nucleotides matching TRBD1. V shed 5 bases, J shed 0 bases, and the junction held 9 bases outside the gene matches. Germline CDR1 LGHNA, CDR2 YSLEER. The CDR3 spans 17 residues. The CDR3 is CASSEIGTVANTGELFF. The CDR3 DNA follows: TGCGCCAGCAGCGAGATCGGGACAGTCGCGAACACCGGGGAGCTGTTTTTT.